This TCR beta chain was found in a study of blood T cell repertoires in COVID-19. On the study more broadly: Specimens from acute and convalescent COVID-19 originated in the United States, Italy and Spain. The cDNA or gDNA used as material had been derived from T cells, B-cell-depleted T cells, or PBMCs.

V lost 4 bases, J lost 0 bases, and 20 bases lay in between. The CDR3 runs to 18 residues. CDR1 is SGHRS, CDR2 YFSETQ, per germline. TCRdb's table, derived via immunoSEQ multiplex PCR, lists solely in-frame clones and lacks some. The table shows over 25,000 clones, with roughly 84% occurring only once. The specimen sequenced was peripheral blood. The source is a human donor in a cohort sampled during active COVID-19. The donor label of this sample is uncertain. The chain links TRBV5-1 to TRBJ2-4; weak D call: TRBD2 (7 bases). This CDR3 is CASSPGTAGALAKNIQYF. As DNA, the CDR3 is TGCGCCAGCAGCCCCGGGACCGCGGGGGCCTTAGCCAAAAACATTCAGTACTTC.